These 17 T cell receptor beta chains came from one sample sequenced in a study of blood T cell repertoires in COVID-19. Using immunoSEQ multiplex PCR, the repertoire was profiled, and TCRdb retains in-frame clones only, with some absent. Seen here are 180,000 or so clones, about 88% observed once, and the top ten hold 2% to 2.5%. Sequenced: PBMCs or T cells enriched from blood (not recorded which). The receptors originated from a woman in her thirties or forties with acute COVID-19.

The V gene is TRBV3-1 (or the pseudogene TRBV3-2), the J gene TRBJ2-1, with 12 bases fitting TRBD2. Trimming took 4 bases from V and 9 from J; bases not matched to a gene: 4. CDR3 size: 14 residues. CDR1 and CDR2 from the germline V gene are LGHDT and YNNKEL (reference sequence). The CDR3: CASSRGTSGFEQFF. In DNA form, the CDR3 reads TGTGCCAGCAGCCGAGGGACTAGCGGGTTTGAGCAGTTCTTC.

The chain links TRBV7-9 to TRBJ2-1, with 9 bases that match TRBD2. Germline V gene lookup returns CDR1 SEHNR and CDR2 FQNEAQ (reference sequence). The ends lost 7 bases at V and 0 bases at J; junction bases unmatched: 10. The CDR3 is 17 residues long. The CDR3 sequence is CASTGVSGGSSYNEQFF. CDR3 sequence (DNA): TGTGCCAGCACTGGGGTTAGCGGGGGCAGCTCCTACAATGAGCAGTTCTTC. The entire variable domain, with the rest obtained from reference TRBV7-9 and TRBJ2-1, is as follows: DTGVSQNPRHKITKRGQNVTFRCDPISEHNRLYWYRQTLGQGPEFLTYFQNEAQLEKSRLLSDRFSAERPKGSFSTLEIQRTEQGDSAMYLCASTGVSGGSSYNEQFFGPGTRLTVL.

There are a few counts of this clone. V is TRBV6-5 and J is TRBJ2-2; 10 nucleotides match TRBD2. Unmatched junction bases numbered 7, after V lost 4 bases and J lost 5 bases. The CDR3 covers 16 residues. Germline CDR1 MNHEY, CDR2 SVGAGI. CDR3 coding DNA: TGTGCCAGCAGTTCTCCCACTAGCGGGAAAACCGGGGAGCTGTTTTTT. Encoded protein: CASSSPTSGKTGELFF.

The rearrangement uses TRBV11-2 and TRBJ2-2; D is unclear. This CDR3 is 14 amino acids long. Trimming took off 6 bases at V and 5 bases at J, with 13 bases between the two ends. CDR1 SGHAT and CDR2 FQNNGV come from the germline V gene. This chain's CDR3 is CASSTHQATGELFF. In DNA form, the CDR3 reads TGTGCCAGCAGTACGCATCAGGCTACCGGGGAGCTGTTTTTT.

V and J are TRBV6-5 and TRBJ1-3, with TRBD1 as a possible D gene (6 bases). The CDR3 is made up of 16 amino acids. The germline gives CDR1 MNHEY, CDR2 SVGAGI. V was trimmed by 0 bases and J by 5 bases, leaving 14 bases between them. The CDR3 is CASSYSGTSLRNTIYF. In DNA form, the CDR3 reads TGTGCCAGCAGTTACTCGGGGACAAGCCTGCGAAACACCATATATTTT.

V is TRBV3-1 (or the pseudogene TRBV3-2) and J is TRBJ1-4, with 7 nucleotides matching TRBD1. CDR1 and CDR2 (germline): LGHDT, YNNKEL (reference sequence). CDR3 length equals 17 residues. Germline trimming cut 4 bases from V and 4 bases from J; bases unmatched to any gene: 12. DNA for the CDR3: TGTGCCAGCAGCCTCGGCCCAGGGGGGAGCTATAATGAAAAACTGTTTTTT. Translation gives CASSLGPGGSYNEKLFF.

The chain links TRBV7-5 to TRBJ1-6; TRBD1, as called in the table, went unchecked against the DNA. TRBV7-5 is reported as a pseudogene. This CDR3 comprises 16 residues. CDR3 sequence: CVRSPTGQASESPLHF. CDR3 in DNA: TGTGTCAGAAGCCCAACGGGACAGGCGTCCGAGTCGCCCCTCCACTTT.

J is TRBJ2-1 and V is TRBV6-4; the match to TRBD2 covers 14 bases. The CDR3 is 14 amino acids. The germline CDR1 and CDR2 sequences are MRHNA and SNTAGT. V gave up 4 bases and J gave up 7 bases; unmatched junction bases: 0. The CDR3 DNA follows: TGTGCCAGCAGTGGACTAGCGGGGGGGAATGAGCAGTTCTTC. It translates to CASSGLAGGNEQFF.

In nucleotides, the CDR3 is TGTGCCAGTAGTGAGGCGGCTTTCTCTGGAAACACCATATATTTT. The encoded protein is CASSEAAFSGNTIYF. The chain combines TRBV19 with TRBJ1-3, with D unclear. Trimming removed 5 bases from V and 0 bases from J, with 11 bases in between. The CDR3 sequence is 15 residues long. Germline CDR1 reads LNHDA; CDR2 reads SQIVND (reference sequence).

J is TRBJ1-2 and V is TRBV5-1, with D maybe TRBD1 (6 bases). From germline, CDR1 is SGHRS and CDR2 YFSETQ. Trimming shortened V by 2 bases and J by 3 bases, and 11 bases separated the two germline ends. The CDR3 runs 14 residues. Here the CDR3 DNA reads TGCGCCAGCAGCTTTCAGGGGCGAGACTATGGCTACACCTTC. Protein product: CASSFQGRDYGYTF.

The chain couples TRBV5-4 to TRBJ1-2; maybe TRBD1 (6 bases). The V gene lost 4 bases and the J gene lost 10 bases, with 17 bases spanning the gap. Per the germline V gene, CDR1 is SGHNT and CDR2 is YYREEE (reference sequence). CDR3 length: 13 amino acids. The CDR3 reads CASSPQGQSDYTF. The DNA for the CDR3 is TGTGCCAGCAGCCCTCAGGGGCAGTCCGACTACACCTTC.

The chain uses TRBV9 and TRBJ1-6, with 8 bases that match TRBD1. Germline assignment: CDR1 SGDLS and CDR2 YYNGEE. The CDR3 consists of 21 residues. After removal of 0 bases from V and 0 bases from J, the junction contained 14 bases not matched to a gene. The CDR3 DNA follows: TGTGCCAGCAGCGTAGTTTTTATCCCCCGGGACAGGAGCTCCTATAATTCACCCCTCCACTTT. Its protein is CASSVVFIPRDRSSYNSPLHF.

J is TRBJ1-4 and V is TRBV5-1, with D possibly matching TRBD1 (5 bases). Trimming took 1 base from V and 6 from J, leaving 16 bases between them. Germline V gene sequence: CDR1 SGHRS, CDR2 YFSETQ. The CDR3 spans 16 residues. The CDR3 is CASSLRSGSGDEKLFF. In nucleotides, the CDR3 is TGCGCCAGCAGCTTGAGATCAGGGTCGGGGGATGAAAAACTGTTTTTT.

The V gene is TRBV7-6, the J gene TRBJ2-5, with TRBD2 matching 13 bases. Germline CDR1 is SGHVS and CDR2 is FNYEAQ. The CDR3 has 16 residues. V shed 5 bases, J shed 5 bases, and the junction held 8 bases outside the gene matches. CDR3 DNA sequence: TGTGCCAGCAGCCAGCGACTAGCGGGGGGTATTGAGACCCAGTACTTC. It translates to CASSQRLAGGIETQYF.

The chain has TRBV4-3 and TRBJ2-7; 9 bases line up with TRBD2. The CDR3 extends over 16 amino acids. Germline V gene data show CDR1 as LGHNA and CDR2 as YSLEER. Trimming took 1 base from V and 0 from J; bases not matched to a gene: 4. CDR3 loop: CASSQGPSGISYEQYF. The CDR3 DNA sequence: TGCGCCAGCAGCCAAGGTCCTAGCGGGATCTCCTACGAGCAGTACTTC.

This clone occurred once. V and J are TRBV19 and TRBJ1-1, with 8 bases identical to TRBD1. Germline V gives CDR1 LNHDA, CDR2 SQIVND (reference sequence). Trimming took 2 bases from V and 4 from J; bases not matched to a gene: 9. The CDR3 loop spans 16 amino acids. CDR3 coding DNA: TGTGCCAGTAGTATATCTTGGACAGGGAAGACCACTGAAGCTTTCTTT. It encodes CASSISWTGKTTEAFF.

CDR3 sequence (DNA): TGCGCCAGCAGAGTACGGGATGAGCAGTTCTTC. This codes for CASRVRDEQFF. V usage is TRBV5-1 and J usage is TRBJ2-1, with D hard to call. V lost 5 bases and J 8 bases, leaving 8 bases between the germline ends. This CDR3 has 11 residues. The germline V gene encodes CDR1 SGHRS and CDR2 YFSETQ.